This T cell receptor (beta chain) was sequenced in a study of T cell changes during pregnancy in multiple sclerosis. The data were produced by immunoSEQ multiplex PCR, yet TCRdb's version contains in-frame clones alone and is incomplete. The repertoire holds tens of thousands of clones, with over 80% as singletons. The CDR3 is made up of 16 amino acids. Germline CDR1 and CDR2: MNHEY and SMNVEV (reference sequence). Losses at the gene ends were 7 bases for V and 0 bases for J; bases not matched to a gene: 11. The source was CD8+ T cells from peripheral blood mononuclear cells, collected in the third trimester of pregnancy. This receptor was obtained from a female donor with multiple sclerosis, enrolled in a pregnancy study. The chain is built from TRBV27 and TRBJ2-7, with 8 bases matching TRBD1. The CDR3 sequence: CASNKIHDRGSYEQYF. The DNA of the CDR3 is TGTGCCAGCAACAAAATCCACGACAGGGGCTCCTACGAGCAGTACTTC.